This T cell receptor (beta chain) was retrieved from a study of blood T cell repertoires in COVID-19. The CDR3 has 15 residues. Germline loops: CDR1 GTSNPN, CDR2 SVGIG (reference sequence). With V trimmed by 7 bases and J by 5 bases, 9 bases remained unmatched. This clone was counted between two and nine times. The assay was immunoSEQ multiplex PCR, and TCRdb's table has in-frame clones only and misses some. The profile shows about 58,000 clones, 70% to 90% of them singletons. The sequence derives from a woman aged 65 to 85 with active COVID-19. This chain joins TRBV30 and TRBJ1-4; 11 bases line up with TRBD1. The sequenced sample was peripheral blood. CDR3 nucleotides: TGTGCCTACACAGACGGGACAGGGGGAAATGAAAAACTGTTTTTT. It encodes CAYTDGTGGNEKLFF.